These 2 T cell receptor beta chains share one sample of origin, sequenced in a study of T-cell memory formation after mild COVID-19. A single record per CDR3 protein comes from TCRdb applying MiXCR to the 5' RACE reads. The sample holds hundreds of thousands of distinct CDR3 sequences, approximately 27% seen once. Source material: PBMCs or a T cell subset sorted from them (not recorded which). The receptor source for this set is an adult woman who had mild COVID-19 (a few samples of this study predate the infection). Cell type and time point are not known.

This clonotype has only a few counts. V is TRBV7-9 and J is TRBJ2-7; 7 bases map to TRBD1. There are 16 residues in the CDR3. Germline V lookup: CDR1 SEHNR, CDR2 FQNEAQ (reference sequence). J gave up 0 bases and V 7 bases, and 12 bases lay outside the gene matches. The CDR3 reads CASIPPGTASSYEQYF. CDR3 DNA: TGTGCCAGCATCCCCCCCGGGACAGCGAGCTCCTACGAGCAGTACTTC. Drawing the rest from reference TRBV7-9 and TRBJ2-7, the complete variable domain is DTGVSQNPRHKITKRGQNVTFRCDPISEHNRLYWYRQTLGQGPEFLTYFQNEAQLEKSRLLSDRFSAERPKGSFSTLEIQRTEQGDSAMYLCASIPPGTASSYEQYFGPGTRLTVT.

This chain links TRBV3-1 with TRBJ2-1, with 13 nucleotides matching TRBD2. The V and J ends lost 1 base and 0 bases, in that order; junction bases with no gene match: 9. Germline CDR1 reads LGHDT; CDR2 reads YNNKEL (reference sequence). This CDR3 is built from 20 residues. CDR3 nucleotide sequence: TGTGCCAGCAGCCAAGCTCGGACTAGCGGGGGACTTAGCTCCTACAATGAGCAGTTCTTC. This translates into CASSQARTSGGLSSYNEQFF.